Sequencing of this T cell receptor (beta chain) was carried out in a study of blood T cell repertoires in COVID-19. Across the whole study: Acute and convalescent COVID-19 samples came from the United States, Italy and Spain. The cDNA or gDNA used as material had been derived from T cells, B-cell-depleted T cells, or PBMCs.

Methods used by the authors: By means of reference gene primer amplification, nucleated cell counts were estimated. The data were produced by immunoSEQ multiplex PCR, yet TCRdb's version contains in-frame clones alone and is incomplete. The V and J calls and clone size come from that table; D and trimming were worked out from the DNA. The data hold 200,000 or so clones, with about four fifths observed a single time. The specimen was peripheral blood. This receptor was identified in a woman in her twenties or thirties who had recovered from COVID-19.

CDR3 region: CASRGSGSSYNEQFF. The CDR3 region has the DNA TGTGCCAGCAGGGGATCAGGGTCTTCCTACAATGAGCAGTTCTTC. This rearrangement joins TRBV7-3 to TRBJ2-1; a possible D gene is TRBD1 (5 bases). CDR1 and CDR2 (germline): SGHTA, FQGTGA. CDR3 length equals 15 residues. V dropped 6 bases and J dropped 1 base, with 13 bases sitting between them. Looking up the rest from reference TRBV7-3 and TRBJ2-1 gives the full variable domain: GAGVSQTPSNKVTEKGKYVELRCDPISGHTALYWYRQSLGQGPEFLIYFQGTGAADDSGLPNDRFFAVRPEGSVSTLKIQRTERGDSAVYLCASRGSGSSYNEQFFGPGTRLTVL.